The 10 T cell receptor beta chains below all came from one sample that was sequenced in a study of T cell repertoires in cytomegalovirus infection (dated by TCRdb to between 2018 and 2021). The reads were generated on an Illumina HiSeq 1500. The public sequencing data were trimmed at Q25 with fastp and processed into clonotypes with MiXCR by TCRdb, which kept only in-frame beta chains. Entries are consolidated by CDR3 protein sequence, retaining the most common genes and DNA. Present in this sample are fewer than 1,000,000 distinct CDR3 sequences, about a third of which were seen just once. Clones ranked in the top ten supply over 13% of the sample. In the paper's terms, the treatment or condition label means: in vitro stimulation with specific CMV peptide epitopes to enrich CMV-specific T cells. These receptors have no identified antigens. The specimen was cultured CD8+ T cells from PBMCs, collected from culture after CMV antigen stimulation. Receptors originate from a human donor in good health (CMV status not recorded). Some clones in this sample may be carry-over from other donors' samples.

This clonotype was found many times. Here the CDR3 DNA reads TGTGCCAGCAGCTTCCCCGGGGAGCAAAGAGAGCAGTTCTTC. This codes for CASSFPGEQREQFF. The V and J genes are TRBV7-9 and TRBJ2-1; tentatively, D is TRBD2 (5 bases). CDR3 size: 14 residues. Trimming stripped 3 bases from V and 10 bases from J, with 16 bases between. Germline-derived CDR1 and CDR2 are SEHNR and FQNEAQ (reference sequence).

The chain carries TRBV6-5 and TRBJ2-7, with D possibly matching TRBD1 (6 bases). The CDR3 covers 14 residues. From germline, CDR1 is MNHEY and CDR2 SVGAGI. V was pared by 4 bases and J by 3 bases, with 13 bases between. This CDR3 is CASSSRQEFYEQYF. The CDR3 coding sequence is TGTGCCAGCAGTTCCCGACAGGAGTTCTACGAGCAGTACTTC.

This chain links TRBV6-5 with TRBJ1-5; tentatively, D is TRBD1 (5 bases). Deletions cut 6 bases from V and 6 bases from J, with 12 bases between. CDR3 length: 13 residues. Germline CDR1 MNHEY, CDR2 SVGAGI. CDR3 sequence: CASSAGPGQPQHF. DNA of the CDR3: TGTGCCAGCAGCGCAGGGCCGGGTCAGCCCCAGCATTTT.

The chain carries TRBV25-1 and TRBJ2-1; weak D call: TRBD2 (6 bases). Germline values: CDR1 MGHDK, CDR2 SYGVNS. Trimming removed 6 bases from V and 2 bases from J, with 11 bases in between. CDR3 size: 14 residues. The CDR3, as DNA: TGTGCCAGCAGATTAGGGACTGCCTACAATGAGCAGTTCTTC. Residues: CASRLGTAYNEQFF.

The chain is built from TRBV7-2 and TRBJ2-1; 7 nucleotides agree with TRBD1. Germline V gene sequence: CDR1 SGHTA, CDR2 FQGNSA. This CDR3 contains 17 residues. V was pared by 5 bases and J by 2 bases, with 12 bases of the junction left unmatched. Written as DNA, the CDR3 is TGTGCCAGCAGCCTATCAAATTGGACAGGCGCCTACAATGAGCAGTTCTTC. It encodes CASSLSNWTGAYNEQFF.

This clonotype was seen a handful of times. The chain is built from TRBV10-3 and TRBJ2-2; D is unresolved. With 0 bases removed from V and 4 bases from J, the gap between germline ends came to 6 bases. CDR3 size: 14 residues. Germline loops: CDR1 ENHRY, CDR2 SYGVKD. The CDR3 region is CAISESGSTGELFF. The CDR3 DNA reads as TGTGCCATCAGTGAGTCAGGGTCCACCGGGGAGCTGTTTTTT.

There are a few counts of this clonotype. CDR3 DNA sequence: TGTGCCAGCAGCGACGGTCGCAATGAGCAGTTCTTC. It translates to CASSDGRNEQFF. The chain joins TRBV7-9 to TRBJ2-1; D unresolved. CDR1 and CDR2 (germline): SEHNR, FQNEAQ (reference sequence). Between the trimmed V and J ends, which lost 5 bases and 6 bases, there was a span of 8 bases. The CDR3 contains 12 residues.

The V gene is TRBV10-3, the J gene TRBJ2-3, with TRBD1 matching 11 bases. Germline values: CDR1 ENHRY, CDR2 SYGVKD. The trim removed 7 bases at V and 5 bases at J, leaving 5 bases unmatched. The CDR3 sequence is 14 residues long. The CDR3 nucleotides are TGTGCCATCATGGGGACAGGGGGTGAAGATACGCAGTATTTT. This sequence encodes CAIMGTGGEDTQYF.

This clonotype was counted between two and nine times. The CDR3 nucleotides read TGTGCCAGCAGTGGCCTAGCGGGATTAACTTACAATGAGCAGTTCTTC. Translating it yields CASSGLAGLTYNEQFF. This rearrangement joins TRBV12-3 or TRBV12-4 to TRBJ2-1, with 9 positions matching TRBD2. The CDR3 has 16 residues. V shed 5 bases, J shed 4 bases, and the junction held 9 bases outside the gene matches.

The V and J genes are TRBV10-3 and TRBJ2-1, with TRBD1 matching 8 bases. V lost 7 bases, J lost 9 bases, and 8 bases stayed unmatched. The CDR3 is 13 amino acids. The V gene's germline CDR1 is ENHRY and CDR2 SYGVKD. The CDR3 DNA sequence: TGTGCCATCAATGGACAGGGTAGCATTGAGCAGTTCTTC. This codes for CAINGQGSIEQFF.